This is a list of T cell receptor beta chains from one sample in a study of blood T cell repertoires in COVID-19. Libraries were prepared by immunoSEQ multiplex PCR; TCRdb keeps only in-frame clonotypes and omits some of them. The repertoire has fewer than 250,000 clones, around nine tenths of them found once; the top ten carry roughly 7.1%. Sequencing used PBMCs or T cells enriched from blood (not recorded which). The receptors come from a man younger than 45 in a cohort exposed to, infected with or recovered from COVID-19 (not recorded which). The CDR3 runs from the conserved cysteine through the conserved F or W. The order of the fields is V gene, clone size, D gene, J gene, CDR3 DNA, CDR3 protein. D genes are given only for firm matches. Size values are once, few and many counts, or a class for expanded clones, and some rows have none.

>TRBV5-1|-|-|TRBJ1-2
TGCGCCAGCAGCTTGGCCCTGAGACAGCCGGACTATGGCTACACCTTC
CASSLALRQPDYGYTF
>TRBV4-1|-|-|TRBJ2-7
TGCGCCAGCAGCCAAGAGCCACTCCCCTACGAGCAGTACTTC
CASSQEPLPYEQYF
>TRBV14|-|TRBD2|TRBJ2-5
TGTGCCAGCAGCCTCTGGACTAGCGGGGCCCAAGAGACCCAGTACTTC
CASSLWTSGAQETQYF
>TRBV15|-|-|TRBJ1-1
TGTGCCACCAGCAGAGATCGACGGGGAAACACTGAAGCTTTCTTT
CATSRDRRGNTEAFF
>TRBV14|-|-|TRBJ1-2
TGTGCCAGCAGCCCAGGGTACGGCTATGGCTACACCTTC
CASSPGYGYGYTF
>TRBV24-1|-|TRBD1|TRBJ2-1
TGTGCCACCAGTGGCCGGGACAGGGATGGCAATGAGCAGTTCTTC
CATSGRDRDGNEQFF
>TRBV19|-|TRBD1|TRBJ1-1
TGTGCCAGTAGTGAGCCGGGACAGGGAATGAACACTGAAGCTTTCTTT
CASSEPGQGMNTEAFF
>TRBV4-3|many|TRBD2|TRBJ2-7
TGCGCCAGCAGTCTACAGCGGGGCTACTCCTACGAGCAGTACTTC
CASSLQRGYSYEQYF
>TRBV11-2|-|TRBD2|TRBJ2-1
TGTGCCAGCAGCTTAGGTGGAGCGGGAGGGCCTAATGAGCAGTTCTTC
CASSLGGAGGPNEQFF
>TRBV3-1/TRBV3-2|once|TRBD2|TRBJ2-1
TGTGCCAGCAGCCAAGTAGGTCTAGCGGACTACAATGAGCAGTTCTTC
CASSQVGLADYNEQFF